These 27 T cell receptor beta chains were all obtained from the same sample, sequenced in a study of blood T cell repertoires in COVID-19. Some clones are missing from TCRdb's copy, which holds only in-frame ones; the method was immunoSEQ multiplex PCR. The sample has about 73,000 clones, roughly 84% seen once; the top ten hold 25% to 30%. The sample consisted of peripheral blood. These receptors originate from a human donor in a cohort sampled during active COVID-19.

The chain is built from TRBV28 and TRBJ2-5, with a tentative D call TRBD2 (5 bases). V was trimmed by 6 bases and J by 7 bases, leaving 15 bases between them. The CDR3 loop spans 13 amino acids. Germline assignment: CDR1 MDHEN and CDR2 SYDVKM. The CDR3 nucleotides read TGTGCCAGCAGGCGGGCGTCGATCGGGACCCAGTACTTC. Its translation is CASRRASIGTQYF. Variable domain in full (rest from reference TRBV28 and TRBJ2-5): DVKVTQSSRYLVKRTGEKVFLECVQDMDHENMFWYRQDPGLGLRLIYFSYDVKMKEKGDIPEGYSVSREKKERFSLILESASTNQTSMYLCASRRASIGTQYFGPGTRLLVL.

The gene calls are TRBV10-3 and TRBJ1-5; 7 bases align to TRBD1. The CDR3 extends over 15 amino acids. The ends lost 5 bases at V and 3 bases at J; junction bases unmatched: 7. Germline CDR1 reads ENHRY; CDR2 reads SYGVKD. The CDR3 loop is CAISHSDRFNQPQHF. CDR3 bases: TGTGCCATCAGTCACTCGGACAGGTTCAATCAGCCCCAGCATTTT.

This clone was counted only a few times. This chain joins TRBV19 and TRBJ2-7; a weak D match, TRBD1 (6 bases). The CDR3 is made up of 14 amino acids. Per germline, CDR1 LNHDA and CDR2 SQIVND (reference sequence). Trimming shortened V by 3 bases and J by 3 bases, and 12 bases separated the two germline ends. Here the CDR3 DNA reads TGTGCCAGTAGTATTGGGACAAATGTCTACGAGCAGTACTTC. It yields the protein CASSIGTNVYEQYF.

The chain has TRBV28 and TRBJ1-5, with TRBD1 as a possible D gene (5 bases). Germline V gives CDR1 MDHEN, CDR2 SYDVKM. With 7 bases removed from V and 8 bases from J, the gap between germline ends came to 18 bases. CDR3 size: 14 residues. The chain's CDR3 is CASKEWGGREPQHF. The CDR3 DNA reads as TGTGCCAGCAAAGAATGGGGGGGTAGGGAGCCCCAGCATTTT.

The rearrangement uses TRBV7-2 and TRBJ2-2; TRBD1 is a possible D gene (7 bases). The germline V gene encodes CDR1 SGHTA and CDR2 FQGNSA. V was cut by 0 bases and J by 5 bases, with 10 bases left in between. This CDR3 is 15 amino acids long. CDR3 sequence reads: CASSLAQGGTGELFF. The DNA of the CDR3 is TGTGCCAGCAGCTTAGCCCAGGGGGGTACCGGGGAGCTGTTTTTT.

The chain couples TRBV25-1 to TRBJ1-3; 7 bases align to TRBD1. This CDR3 spans 16 amino acids. After removal of 4 bases from V and 2 bases from J, the junction contained 8 bases not matched to a gene. Germline CDR1 and CDR2: MGHDK and SYGVNS. CDR3 sequence reads: CASSGRAGGTGNTIYF. The CDR3 region has the DNA TGTGCCAGCAGTGGCCGGGCAGGGGGAACTGGAAACACCATATATTTT.

This sequence joins TRBV10-3 and TRBJ2-7; 14 positions agree with TRBD2. The CDR3 length is 19 residues. Looked up from germline, CDR1 is ENHRY and CDR2 is SYGVKD. Unmatched junction bases numbered 7, after V lost 0 bases and J lost 0 bases. The CDR3 DNA follows: TGTGCCATCAGTGAGTCGGGGACTAGCGGGGGACGTTTCTCCTACGAGCAGTACTTC. Translated: CAISESGTSGGRFSYEQYF.

The genes are TRBV20-1 and TRBJ2-1, with TRBD2 as a possible D gene (6 bases). This CDR3 region has 13 residues. Germline V gene lookup returns CDR1 DFQATT and CDR2 SNEGSKA (reference sequence). V was cut by 3 bases and J by 7 bases, with 13 bases left in between. The CDR3: CSASPGGGNEQFF. The CDR3 region has the DNA TGCAGTGCTAGTCCCGGGGGAGGTAATGAGCAGTTCTTC.

The chain recombines TRBV6-5 with TRBJ1-2; tentatively, D is TRBD1 (5 bases). This CDR3 comprises 13 residues. The germline V and J ends were trimmed by 5 bases and 8 bases, with 15 bases remaining between them. CDR1 is MNHEY and CDR2 is SVGAGI in the germline V gene. CDR3 in DNA: TGTGCCAGCAGTCTCCACGGGGGGTTAGGCTACACCTTC. Its protein is CASSLHGGLGYTF.

The gene calls are TRBV7-9 and TRBJ2-7; 7 bases are shared with TRBD1. Germline trimming cut 1 base from V and 2 bases from J; bases unmatched to any gene: 2. The CDR3 has 14 residues. CDR1 and CDR2 (germline): SEHNR, FQNEAQ (reference sequence). The CDR3 DNA reads as TGTGCCAGCAGCTTAGACAGGGGCGCCTACGAGCAGTACTTC. Protein: CASSLDRGAYEQYF.

V gene TRBV2 combines with J gene TRBJ1-4; no definite D call. Trimming took 7 bases from V and 7 from J, leaving 13 bases between them. The CDR3 runs 13 residues. CDR1 SNHLY and CDR2 FYNNEI come from the germline V gene. The CDR3 region has the DNA TGTGCCAGCAACACAGTGGGTGTTGAAAAACTGTTTTTT. Its translation is CASNTVGVEKLFF.

The J gene is TRBJ2-7, the V gene TRBV7-6; D may be TRBD2 (6 bases). Germline loops: CDR1 SGHVS, CDR2 FNYEAQ. Trimming shortened V by 5 bases and J by 3 bases, and 14 bases separated the two germline ends. The CDR3 is 14 amino acids. CDR3 DNA: TGTGCCAGCAGCAAGACCCCCGGGGGCTACGAGCAGTACTTC. It specifies CASSKTPGGYEQYF. The full variable domain, completed using reference TRBV7-6 and TRBJ2-7, is GAGVSQSPRYKVTKRGQDVALRCDPISGHVSLYWYRQALGQGPEFLTYFNYEAQQDKSGLPNDRFSAERPEGSISTLTIQRTEQRDSAMYRCASSKTPGGYEQYFGPGTRLTVT.

The V gene is TRBV7-9, the J gene TRBJ1-3; 12 bases align to TRBD1. Per germline, CDR1 SEHNR and CDR2 FQNEAQ (reference sequence). With V trimmed by 4 bases and J by 4 bases, 8 bases remained unmatched. The CDR3 covers 17 residues. The CDR3 spells CASSSSGTGGSGNTIYF. As DNA, the CDR3 is TGTGCCAGCAGCTCATCTGGGACAGGGGGCTCGGGAAACACCATATATTTT.

This chain joins TRBV3-1 (or the pseudogene TRBV3-2) and TRBJ1-5; a weak D match, TRBD1 (5 bases). CDR3 size: 18 residues. Trimming left V 1 base short and J 0 bases short, with 16 bases between. Germline V gives CDR1 LGHDT, CDR2 YNNKEL (reference sequence). CDR3: CASSQGGWGVTSNQPQHF. The CDR3, as DNA: TGTGCCAGCAGCCAAGGCGGATGGGGGGTAACTAGCAATCAGCCCCAGCATTTT.

The chain recombines TRBV29-1 with TRBJ1-5; TRBD1 might be the D (5 bases). Between the trimmed V and J ends, which lost 5 bases and 7 bases, there was a span of 12 bases. The CDR3 extends over 12 amino acids. Germline CDR1 SQVTM, CDR2 ANQGSEA. This CDR3 reads CSVKGAGQPQHF. For the CDR3, the DNA is TGCAGCGTTAAAGGGGCGGGACAGCCCCAGCATTTT.

The V call is TRBV7-3, the J call TRBJ2-1, with D perhaps matching TRBD1 (6 bases). V was clipped by 0 bases and J by 6 bases, with 9 bases between them. CDR1 SGHTA and CDR2 FQGTGA come from the germline V gene. This CDR3 is 14 amino acids long. The CDR3 reads CASSLTGTLNEQFF. CDR3 sequence (DNA): TGTGCCAGCAGCTTAACGGGGACACTCAATGAGCAGTTCTTC.

The chain joins TRBV7-3 to TRBJ2-6; 7 bases map to TRBD1. Germline-derived CDR1 and CDR2 are SGHTA and FQGTGA. Losses at the gene ends were 5 bases for V and 0 bases for J; bases not matched to a gene: 7. This CDR3 has 17 amino acids. The CDR3 reads CASSPPGDSSGANVLTF. CDR3 DNA sequence: TGTGCCAGCAGCCCCCCAGGGGACAGCTCTGGGGCCAACGTCCTGACTTTC.

The chain uses TRBV7-9 and TRBJ2-7; 7 positions match TRBD2. The CDR3 extends over 15 amino acids. CDR1 SEHNR and CDR2 FQNEAQ come from the germline V gene (reference sequence). Trimming cost V 1 base and J 0 bases; bases outside gene matches: 3. CDR3 in DNA: TGTGCCAGCAGCTTAGGGGAGGGAAGCTCCTACGAGCAGTACTTC. It specifies CASSLGEGSSYEQYF.

CDR3 sequence reads: CASSYKTASELFF. The CDR3 coding sequence is TGTGCCAGCAGCTATAAGACAGCCTCGGAACTGTTTTTT. V gene TRBV5-4 combines with J gene TRBJ1-4, with D possibly being TRBD1 (5 bases). Germline V gene data show CDR1 as SGHNT and CDR2 as YYREEE (reference sequence). This CDR3 is 13 amino acids long. Trimming left V 3 bases short and J 12 bases short, with 15 bases between.

The chain employs TRBV18 and TRBJ1-2, with 9 bases lining up with TRBD1. The CDR3 covers 12 residues. Looked up from germline, CDR1 is KGHSH and CDR2 is LQKENI. J lost 10 bases, V lost 3 bases, and 3 bases had no gene match. CDR3: CASSPGTGTYTF. In DNA form, the CDR3 reads TGTGCCAGCTCACCCGGGACAGGGACCTACACCTTC. Complete variable domain (other parts from reference TRBV18 and TRBJ1-2): NAGVMQNPRHLVRRRGQEARLRCSPMKGHSHVYWYRQLPEEGLKFMVYLQKENIIDESGMPKERFSAEFPKEGPSILRIQQVVRGDSAAYFCASSPGTGTYTFGSGTRLTVV.

The rearrangement joins TRBV19 to TRBJ1-4, with D hard to call. The germline CDR1 and CDR2 sequences are LNHDA and SQIVND (reference sequence). V lost 3 bases and J lost 0, with 14 bases in between. This CDR3 has 17 amino acids. This CDR3 reads CASSITPGSSTNEKLFF. The CDR3 DNA follows: TGTGCCAGTAGTATCACCCCCGGGAGTTCAACTAATGAAAAACTGTTTTTT.

This clone was picked up a small number of times. CDR3 nucleotide sequence: TGTGCCAGCAGTCCCCGGACAGTTTACAATGAGCAGTTCTTC. Its protein is CASSPRTVYNEQFF. V is TRBV6-2 or TRBV6-3 and J is TRBJ2-1, with D possibly TRBD1 on 6 matching bases. Germline assignment: CDR1 MNHEY and CDR2 SVGEGT. This CDR3 has 14 residues. V gave up 5 bases and J gave up 4 bases, with 12 bases separating them.

This clone was detected a few times. The CDR3 spells CASSLGTALNTEAFF. DNA for the CDR3: TGCGCCAGCAGCTTGGGGACAGCCCTGAACACTGAAGCTTTCTTT. The chain employs TRBV5-1 and TRBJ1-1; weak D call: TRBD1 (6 bases). The CDR3 totals 15 residues. The V and J ends lost 0 bases and 0 bases respectively, with 9 bases between them. CDR1 SGHRS and CDR2 YFSETQ come from the germline V gene.

The chain carries TRBV6-2 or TRBV6-3 and TRBJ1-1; 8 bases are shared with TRBD1. This CDR3 is built from 15 residues. V shed 4 bases, J shed 1 base, and the junction held 5 bases outside the gene matches. The V gene's germline CDR1 is MNHEY and CDR2 SVGEGT. DNA of the CDR3: TGTGCCAGCAGTTTAAGGGGGACAGGGAACACTGAAGCTTTCTTT. Its protein is CASSLRGTGNTEAFF.

The CDR3: CASSQASGNQETQYF. The CDR3 coding sequence is TGTGCCAGCAGCCAAGCGTCCGGGAACCAAGAGACCCAGTACTTC. The genes are TRBV14 and TRBJ2-5; a possible D gene is TRBD2 (5 bases). Germline CDR1 and CDR2: SGHDN and FVKESK. V was shortened by 1 base and J by 0 bases, with 9 bases between the two germline ends. The CDR3 length is 15 residues.

CDR3 DNA: TGTGCCAGCAGCCAAGGACCGGTACAGGGGATTGAAAAACTGTTTTTT. It encodes CASSQGPVQGIEKLFF. The chain has TRBV4-2 and TRBJ1-4; TRBD1 agrees at 7 bases. The V and J ends lost 1 base and 7 bases, in that order; junction bases with no gene match: 9. Germline assignment: CDR1 LGHNA and CDR2 YNFKEQ. The CDR3 is made up of 16 amino acids.

This sequence joins TRBV4-2 and TRBJ2-6; D remains ambiguous. The CDR3 runs to 16 residues. V lost 0 bases and J 3 bases, leaving 9 bases between the germline ends. Looked up from germline, CDR1 is LGHNA and CDR2 is YNFKEQ. As DNA, the CDR3 is TGTGCCAGCAGCCAAGATCCAGGTGGTGGGGCCAACGTCCTGACTTTC. It translates to CASSQDPGGGANVLTF.